A single sample is the source of the 9 T cell receptor beta chains below, sequenced in a study of T-cell memory formation after mild COVID-19. TCRdb redid the calling of the 5' RACE reads with MiXCR, one entry per CDR3 protein. Here the sample spans approximately 270,000 distinct CDR3 sequences, 15% to 20% being singletons. The sample comprised PBMCs or a T cell subset sorted from them (not recorded which). The receptors derive from a man between 18 and 35 years old who had mild COVID-19 (a few samples of this study predate the infection). Cell type and time point are not known.

The V and J genes are TRBV4-2 and TRBJ1-1, with D possibly TRBD1 on 6 matching bases. The germline V gene has CDR1 LGHNA and CDR2 YNFKEQ. V shed 4 bases and J shed 6 bases, with 21 bases lying between them. CDR3 size: 16 residues. The CDR3 spells CASSRAGRQDLAEAFF. The DNA of the CDR3 is TGTGCCAGCAGCCGCGCGGGACGACAGGATTTGGCTGAAGCTTTCTTT.

This chain connects TRBV6-2 or TRBV6-3 to TRBJ2-3; no clear D. The CDR3 runs to 12 residues. Germline lookup yields CDR1 MNHEY and CDR2 SVGEGT. Trimming removed 2 bases at V and 7 bases at J, with 7 bases between. The CDR3 region is CASSYMGYTQYF. CDR3 nucleotide sequence: TGTGCCAGCAGTTACATGGGTTATACGCAGTATTTT.

This CDR3 reads CASSRVLGEAEAFF. CDR3 DNA: TGCGCCAGCAGCCGGGTCCTGGGAGAGGCTGAAGCTTTCTTT. The chain carries TRBV5-1 and TRBJ1-1; D is undetermined. The V end lost 4 bases, the J end lost 6 bases, and 16 bases lay between the germline ends. Germline V lookup: CDR1 SGHRS, CDR2 YFSETQ. The CDR3 extends over 14 amino acids.

This clonotype showed up just a few times. The rearrangement uses TRBV5-5 and TRBJ2-7; no reliable D call. The CDR3 consists of 18 residues. Trimming took 0 bases from V and 3 from J, leaving 22 bases between them. In germline, CDR1 is SGHKS, CDR2 YYEKEE (reference sequence). The DNA for the CDR3 is TGTGCCAGCAGCTTGGAGAGGTCAGTAGGGCTGGGCCTCTACGAGCAGTACGTC. Its translation: CASSLERSVGLGLYEQYV.

This chain connects TRBV7-9 to TRBJ1-3; weak D call: TRBD1 (5 bases). Per the germline V gene, CDR1 is SEHNR and CDR2 is FQNEAQ (reference sequence). The CDR3 totals 15 residues. V was pared by 5 bases and J by 1 base, with 12 bases between. CDR3 DNA sequence: TGTGCCAGCAGCCCGCCGGGGCAGTCTGGAAACACCATATATTTT. Protein product: CASSPPGQSGNTIYF.

Concerning this clonotype: A much larger clone differs by one base, so this may be a read error. The chain has TRBV4-3 and TRBJ2-3, with 7 bases that match TRBD1. CDR1 and CDR2 from the germline V gene are LGHNA and YSLEER. The CDR3 runs to 14 residues. CDR3 region: CASSQGDSTDAQYF. DNA for the CDR3: TGCGCCAGCAGCCAAGGGGACAGCACAGATGCGCAGTATTTT.

In this sample, this clonotype turned up many times. This chain uses TRBV5-1 with TRBJ2-5; D is unclear. The CDR3 sequence is 13 residues long. V was pared by 4 bases and J by 0 bases, with 7 bases between. The germline V gene has CDR1 SGHRS and CDR2 YFSETQ. The CDR3 DNA follows: TGCGCCAGCAGCCTGACAAACCAAGAGACCCAGTACTTC. This sequence encodes CASSLTNQETQYF. The complete variable domain, with remaining parts taken from reference TRBV5-1 and TRBJ2-5, reads KAGVTQTPRYLIKTRGQQVTLSCSPISGHRSVSWYQQTPGQGLQFLFEYFSETQRNKGNFPGRFSGRQFSNSRSEMNVSTLELGDSALYLCASSLTNQETQYFGPGTRLLVL.

The gene calls are TRBV6-2 or TRBV6-3 and TRBJ2-1, with TRBD1 identical over 9 bases. The CDR3 extends over 14 amino acids. Per germline, CDR1 MNHEY and CDR2 SVGEGT. After removal of 5 bases from V and 12 bases from J, the junction contained 11 bases not matched to a gene. Here the CDR3 DNA reads TGTGCCAGCAGTAGACAGGGGGGCTCTACGTGGCAGTTCTTC. It codes for CASSRQGGSTWQFF.

The CDR3 DNA reads TGTGCCAGCAGACCCGGACAGCACAATCAGCCCCAGCATTTT. Amino acids: CASRPGQHNQPQHF. The chain couples TRBV6-5 to TRBJ1-5; a possible D gene is TRBD1 (6 bases). Trimming took 6 bases from V and 3 from J, leaving 12 bases between them. Germline lookup yields CDR1 MNHEY and CDR2 SVGAGI. The CDR3 extends over 14 amino acids.